This T cell receptor beta chain originates from a study of T-cell reconstitution after alpha-beta-depleted transplantation in children. A TCRbeta library incorporating unique molecular identifiers was prepared. TCRdb analysed the PCR reads with MiXCR anew, one entry per CDR3 protein. In the table there are more than 200,000 distinct CDR3 sequences, approximately 15% of which are singletons. This clonotype has more than one count but fewer than ten. The antigen is undetermined. The study's findings and limits: Reported findings indicate that, about two months after transplant, alpha-beta T cells came from several hundred expanded clones, which were derived from non-depleted graft cells. It was surviving recipient T cells and thymic progenitors that gave some patients high TCRbeta diversity at day 60. Hyperexpanded clones declined; after one year, newly produced T cells mostly supplied diversity.

Germline loops: CDR1 KGHSH, CDR2 LQKENI. The CDR3 contains 16 residues. Unmatched junction bases numbered 14, after V lost 6 bases and J lost 4 bases. The sample was PBMCs, mostly from graft donor cells, taken 360 days after TCRalphabeta/CD19-depleted stem cell transplant. The receptor comes from a male patient aged 2-15 years who had a stem cell transplant for acute lymphoblastic leukemia, so the T cells may come from the graft donor. V gene TRBV18 combines with J gene TRBJ1-1; 7 positions agree with TRBD1. This CDR3 is CASSPGGGTGGTEAFF. The CDR3 nucleotides are TGTGCCAGCTCCCCAGGGGGGGGGACCGGTGGCACTGAAGCTTTCTTT. Full variable domain (rest looked up from reference TRBV18 and TRBJ1-1): NAGVMQNPRHLVRRRGQEARLRCSPMKGHSHVYWYRQLPEEGLKFMVYLQKENIIDESGMPKERFSAEFPKEGPSILRIQQVVRGDSAAYFCASSPGGGTGGTEAFFGQGTRLTVV.